Below are 9 T cell receptor beta chains sequenced from a single sample in a study of blood T cell repertoires in COVID-19. Some clones are missing from TCRdb's copy, which holds only in-frame ones; the method was immunoSEQ multiplex PCR. There are 400,000 or so clones in the sample; 80% to 90% occur only once, and 0.7% to 0.85% lies in the top ten. Sequenced: peripheral blood. The receptor source for this set is a man younger than 30 with COVID-19, enrolled during active disease.

Here the CDR3 DNA reads TGTGCCAGCAGCATACCGGGAGGACAGGGTGGCGTAGGGTCCTACGAGCAGTACTTC. Residues: CASSIPGGQGGVGSYEQYF. The chain uses TRBV7-9 and TRBJ2-7; tentatively, D is TRBD1 (8 bases). Germline CDR1 SEHNR, CDR2 FQNEAQ (reference sequence). This CDR3 region has 19 residues. Trimming stripped 5 bases from V and 1 base from J, with 27 bases between.

This rearrangement joins TRBV2 to TRBJ2-2; D not certain. V gave up 3 bases and J gave up 5 bases, with 13 bases separating them. The CDR3 runs 15 residues. CDR1 and CDR2 (germline): SNHLY, FYNNEI. The chain's CDR3 is CASSDEAVRTGELFF. Written as DNA, the CDR3 is TGTGCCAGCAGTGATGAGGCGGTTCGGACCGGGGAGCTGTTTTTT.

The J gene is TRBJ2-2, the V gene TRBV2, with D possibly being TRBD1 (5 bases). CDR3 length: 17 residues. Trimming cost V 7 bases and J 7 bases, with 25 bases left between them. The germline V gene encodes CDR1 SNHLY and CDR2 FYNNEI. CDR3 DNA sequence: TGTGCCAGCAAAAGGACAACCGTGGGCCGGTGGATCGGGGAGCTGTTTTTT. Its protein product is CASKRTTVGRWIGELFF.

The chain carries TRBV7-9 and TRBJ1-1; D perhaps matches TRBD1 (5 bases). CDR3 size: 14 residues. CDR1 and CDR2 (germline): SEHNR, FQNEAQ (reference sequence). V lost 5 bases and J 1 base, leaving 11 bases between the germline ends. The CDR3 coding sequence is TGTGCCAGCAGCCGAACCACAGGGAACACTGAAGCTTTCTTT. Translating gives CASSRTTGNTEAFF.

The chain employs TRBV6-6 and TRBJ2-6; no clear D gene. The CDR3 is 15 residues long. CDR1 and CDR2 (germline): MNHNY, SVGAGI (reference sequence). V lost 9 bases to trimming and J lost 0 bases, with 12 bases between them. The CDR3 DNA follows: TGTGCCAGTCACCGCCCCAGCTCTGGGGCCAACGTCCTGACTTTC. Translation gives CASHRPSSGANVLTF.

This rearrangement joins TRBV4-1 to TRBJ2-1; 14 positions agree with TRBD2. The CDR3 is made up of 16 amino acids. With 4 bases clipped from V and 8 bases from J, the junction kept 7 bases outside the gene matches. The germline V gene has CDR1 MGHRA and CDR2 YSYEKL. The CDR3 loop reads CASSLMRGLAGDEQFF. The CDR3 DNA reads TGCGCCAGCAGCCTAATGCGGGGACTAGCGGGGGATGAGCAGTTCTTC.

The chain employs TRBV25-1 and TRBJ2-1; 8 nucleotides line up with TRBD1. The CDR3 loop spans 14 amino acids. Unmatched junction bases numbered 12, after V lost 7 bases and J lost 10 bases. Germline-derived CDR1 and CDR2 are MGHDK and SYGVNS. In DNA form, the CDR3 reads TGTGCCAGCACCGCCGGTGGGACAGGAGGCGAGCAGTTCTTC. This codes for CASTAGGTGGEQFF. Complete variable domain (other parts from reference TRBV25-1 and TRBJ2-1): EADIYQTPRYLVIGTGKKITLECSQTMGHDKMYWYQQDPGMELHLIHYSYGVNSTEKGDLSSESTVSRIRTEHFPLTLESARPSHTSQYLCASTAGGTGGEQFFGPGTRLTVL.

The rearrangement uses TRBV24-1 and TRBJ2-7, with D perhaps TRBD2 (5 bases). CDR1 and CDR2 from the germline V gene are KGHDR and SFDVKD. V was shortened by 5 bases and J by 3 bases, with 19 bases between the two germline ends. The CDR3 totals 16 residues. CDR3 bases: TGTGCCACCAGTGGTCTGGACTTCCGCCGATACTACGAGCAGTACTTC. Translating it yields CATSGLDFRRYYEQYF.

A remark on this clone: Other DNA sequences in this specimen translate into the identical CDR3. V usage is TRBV9 and J usage is TRBJ2-7; TRBD1 agrees at 10 bases. V shed 2 bases and J 2 bases; nucleotides not matched to a gene: 1. The CDR3 has 14 residues. CDR1 is SGDLS and CDR2 is YYNGEE in the germline V gene. CDR3 sequence: CASSVGQGAYEQYF. In nucleotides, the CDR3 is TGTGCCAGCAGCGTTGGACAGGGGGCCTACGAGCAGTACTTC.